These 23 T cell receptor beta chains were all obtained from the same sample, sequenced in a study of T cells in localized non-small cell lung cancer. The repertoire was sequenced with immunoSEQ multiplex PCR; TCRdb's copy has only in-frame clones and lacks some. The sample comprises about 21,000 clones, 88% of which are singletons, and 25% to 30% rests with the top ten. This sample comprised peripheral blood mononuclear cells, obtained before any cancer treatment. Source of these receptors: a male donor aged 60 or over with stage II lung adenocarcinoma.

This clone was found once. Written as DNA, the CDR3 is TGTGCCAGCAGTGAACCGGACGAGCAGTACTTC. It translates to CASSEPDEQYF. The genes are TRBV2 and TRBJ2-7; D is ambiguous. Deletions cut 2 bases from V and 5 bases from J, with 4 bases between. The V gene's germline CDR1 is SNHLY and CDR2 FYNNEI. The CDR3 is 11 residues long.

This chain joins TRBV6-5 and TRBJ2-7; a weak D match, TRBD2 (5 bases). V lost 5 bases to trimming and J lost 7 bases, with 12 bases between them. The CDR3 consists of 12 residues. The germline gives CDR1 MNHEY, CDR2 SVGAGI. CDR3 residues: CASSRASGEQYF. The CDR3 region has the DNA TGTGCCAGCAGTCGGGCCTCGGGGGAGCAGTACTTC.

The chain uses TRBV6-1 and TRBJ2-2; no definite D call. The germline gives CDR1 MNHNS, CDR2 SASEGT. The CDR3 is 13 amino acids. The V gene lost 7 bases and the J gene lost 5 bases, with 11 bases spanning the gap. Here the CDR3 DNA reads TGTGCCAGCACGACCAGTCAAACCGGGGAGCTGTTTTTT. Protein: CASTTSQTGELFF.

V usage is TRBV18 and J usage is TRBJ2-1; 8 bases match TRBD2. CDR3 length equals 15 residues. J was trimmed by 8 bases and V by 0 bases; bases with no gene match: 6. From germline, CDR1 is KGHSH and CDR2 LQKENI. DNA of the CDR3: TGTGCCAGCTCACCACCCGGCGGGGGGCACTATGAGCAGTTCTTC. Its protein product is CASSPPGGGHYEQFF.

The chain carries TRBV19 and TRBJ2-2; D is possibly TRBD2 (7 bases). CDR1 and CDR2 from the germline V gene are LNHDA and SQIVND (reference sequence). The CDR3 extends over 13 amino acids. With 10 bases removed from V and 7 bases from J, the gap between germline ends came to 16 bases. The CDR3 DNA reads TGTGCCACCCGCGCCGGGGGGCACGGGGAGCTGTTTTTT. Translation: CATRAGGHGELFF. The entire variable domain, with the rest obtained from reference TRBV19 and TRBJ2-2, is as follows: DGGITQSPKYLFRKEGQNVTLSCEQNLNHDAMYWYRQDPGQGLRLIYYSQIVNDFQKGDIAEGYSVSREKKESFPLTVTSAQKNPTAFYLCATRAGGHGELFFGEGSRLTVL.

V is TRBV19 and J is TRBJ2-6; the D call may be TRBD1 or TRBD2 (5 bases each). CDR3 size: 16 residues. The germline gives CDR1 LNHDA, CDR2 SQIVND (reference sequence). Trimming pared 9 bases from V and 0 bases from J, leaving 15 bases between. CDR3 nucleotides: TGTGCCAGCAGAGGGGCTCGAGGCTCTGGGGCCAACGTCCTGACTTTC. Translation gives CASRGARGSGANVLTF.

The chain is built from TRBV2 and TRBJ1-4, with D uncertain. The CDR3 loop spans 14 amino acids. V lost 3 bases, J lost 5 bases, and 10 bases lay in between. Germline V gives CDR1 SNHLY, CDR2 FYNNEI. This chain's CDR3 is CASSDVDGNEKLFF. DNA for the CDR3: TGTGCCAGCAGTGATGTGGACGGCAATGAAAAACTGTTTTTT.

This sequence joins TRBV19 and TRBJ1-5; D call uncertain. V lost 4 bases to trimming and J lost 4 bases, with 5 bases between them. Germline V gene sequence: CDR1 LNHDA, CDR2 SQIVND (reference sequence). This CDR3 region has 12 residues. For the CDR3, the DNA is TGTGCCAGTAGTAACATAAATCAGCCCCAGCATTTT. This codes for CASSNINQPQHF.

The rearrangement uses TRBV4-1 and TRBJ1-5; D is undetermined. The CDR3 is made up of 19 amino acids. Germline CDR1 reads MGHRA; CDR2 reads YSYEKL. V lost 0 bases and J lost 0, with 18 bases in between. CDR3 sequence (DNA): TGCGCCAGCAGCCAAGACCCAGTGGAACACCCGTATAGCAATCAGCCCCAGCATTTT. Translation gives CASSQDPVEHPYSNQPQHF.

The V and J genes are TRBV28 and TRBJ2-2; 8 bases match TRBD1. V lost 2 bases and J lost 4; bases outside the gene matches: 0. There are 14 residues in the CDR3. Looked up from germline, CDR1 is MDHEN and CDR2 is SYDVKM. In DNA, the CDR3 is TGTGCCAGCAGTTTAGACAGGGGCACCGGGGAGCTGTTTTTT. It translates to CASSLDRGTGELFF.

J is TRBJ1-1 and V is TRBV19; TRBD1 is a possible D gene (5 bases). CDR3 length: 13 residues. Germline V gene lookup returns CDR1 LNHDA and CDR2 SQIVND (reference sequence). Trimming took 4 bases from V and 5 from J, leaving 11 bases between them. In DNA form, the CDR3 reads TGTGCCAGTAGTACTGGGACGGGGACTGAAGCTTTCTTT. Its translation is CASSTGTGTEAFF.

CDR3 sequence: CASSAVQNTEAFF. CDR3 coding DNA: TGCGCCAGCAGCGCCGTCCAGAACACTGAAGCTTTCTTT. The chain is built from TRBV5-1 and TRBJ1-1; D remains unclear. From germline, CDR1 is SGHRS and CDR2 YFSETQ. Trimming removed 4 bases at V and 1 base at J, with 8 bases between. This CDR3 has 13 residues.

This clone was seen only once. The genes are TRBV21-1 and TRBJ1-2; the D call in the table, TRBD1, was not verified against the DNA. TRBV21-1 corresponds to a pseudogene. The CDR3 has 12 residues. The CDR3 DNA follows: TGTGCCAGCAACTCACAGGGGCAGGGCTACACCTTC. Translation: CASNSQGQGYTF.

The chain has TRBV5-5 and TRBJ2-2, with TRBD1 as a possible D gene (6 bases). CDR1 and CDR2 (germline): SGHKS, YYEKEE (reference sequence). The CDR3 length is 14 residues. The germline V and J ends were trimmed by 4 bases and 2 bases, with 9 bases remaining between them. DNA for the CDR3: TGTGCCAGCAGCGACAGGCCCAACACCGGGGAGCTGTTTTTT. Encoded protein: CASSDRPNTGELFF. The whole variable domain, remainder taken from reference TRBV5-5 and TRBJ2-2, is DAGVTQSPTHLIKTRGQQVTLRCSPISGHKSVSWYQQVLGQGPQFIFQYYEKEERGRGNFPDRFSARQFPNYSSELNVNALLLGDSALYLCASSDRPNTGELFFGEGSRLTVL.

The chain carries TRBV27 and TRBJ2-4; D might be TRBD1 (5 bases). The CDR3 extends over 18 amino acids. V was pared by 6 bases and J by 0 bases, with 21 bases between. Germline loops: CDR1 MNHEY, CDR2 SMNVEV (reference sequence). The DNA for the CDR3 is TGTGCCAGCAGCAGAAGGGGTACTACGAGCGAAGCCAAAAACATTCAGTACTTC. This gives the protein CASSRRGTTSEAKNIQYF.

This clone is a singleton in its sample. The V call is TRBV18, the J call TRBJ1-1; D is unclear. The germline V gene encodes CDR1 KGHSH and CDR2 LQKENI. The V and J ends lost 3 bases and 7 bases respectively, with 18 bases between them. This CDR3 has 15 residues. CDR3 nucleotides: TGTGCCAGCTCACCCAAATTTTGGGAGTCGGATGAAGCTTTCTTT. Residues: CASSPKFWESDEAFF. The variable domain in full, with the rest retrieved from reference TRBV18 and TRBJ1-1, is NAGVMQNPRHLVRRRGQEARLRCSPMKGHSHVYWYRQLPEEGLKFMVYLQKENIIDESGMPKERFSAEFPKEGPSILRIQQVVRGDSAAYFCASSPKFWESDEAFFGQGTRLTVV.

The chain links TRBV7-9 to TRBJ1-1; D is unresolved. V lost 2 bases to trimming and J lost 1 base, with 5 bases between them. Germline V gene data show CDR1 as SEHNR and CDR2 as FQNEAQ (reference sequence). The CDR3 contains 13 residues. The DNA of the CDR3 is TGTGCCAGCAGCTTAAGAAGGAACACTGAAGCTTTCTTT. It codes for CASSLRRNTEAFF.

A word on this clone: One junction end does not reproduce the germline sequence, and a read error may be involved. The V call is TRBV6-6, the J call TRBJ2-1; D is unclear. The CDR3 consists of 12 residues. The germline V gene has CDR1 MNHNY and CDR2 SVGAGI (reference sequence). The CDR3 region is CASRYWNNEQFF. CDR3 nucleotide sequence: TGTGCCAGCAGGTACTGGAACAATGAGCAGTTCTTC.

J is TRBJ2-1 and V is TRBV18, with 13 bases fitting TRBD2. Germline CDR1 is KGHSH and CDR2 is LQKENI. The CDR3 runs to 15 residues. Trimming at V came to 2 bases and at J to 12 bases, leaving 7 bases not matched to a gene. CDR3 sequence: CASSPAGLAGVGQFF. Written as DNA, the CDR3 is TGTGCCAGCTCACCAGCAGGACTAGCGGGAGTGGGGCAGTTCTTC.

The chain links TRBV2 to TRBJ2-3, with D unclear. This CDR3 comprises 13 residues. CDR1 is SNHLY, CDR2 FYNNEI, per germline. V lost 2 bases, J lost 4 bases, and 7 bases lay in between. CDR3 in amino acids: CASSESRSDTQYF. The CDR3 nucleotides are TGTGCCAGCAGTGAATCGCGTTCAGATACGCAGTATTTT.

V usage is TRBV2 and J usage is TRBJ1-3; a possible D gene is TRBD1 (6 bases). This CDR3 comprises 14 residues. Deletions cut 3 bases from V and 7 bases from J, with 13 bases between. The germline CDR1 and CDR2 sequences are SNHLY and FYNNEI. The CDR3 spells CASSDSWTVNTIYF. CDR3 DNA sequence: TGTGCCAGCAGTGACTCTTGGACAGTCAACACCATATATTTT.

The J gene is TRBJ1-1, the V gene TRBV7-9; 10 nucleotides match TRBD1. The CDR3 totals 13 residues. Germline trimming cut 5 bases from V and 10 bases from J; bases unmatched to any gene: 7. CDR1 and CDR2 from the germline V gene are SEHNR and FQNEAQ (reference sequence). CDR3 DNA: TGTGCCAGCAGCATCGACAGGGGGCGTGGAGCTTTCTTT. It translates to CASSIDRGRGAFF.

The chain carries TRBV27 and TRBJ1-5; D is perhaps TRBD1 (6 bases). V lost 5 bases, J lost 3 bases, and 17 bases lay in between. The CDR3 is 16 amino acids. CDR1 is MNHEY, CDR2 SMNVEV, per germline (reference sequence). The chain's CDR3 is CASSPSTGQVNQPQHF. CDR3 nucleotide sequence: TGTGCCAGCAGTCCCTCGACAGGCCAGGTCAATCAGCCCCAGCATTTT.